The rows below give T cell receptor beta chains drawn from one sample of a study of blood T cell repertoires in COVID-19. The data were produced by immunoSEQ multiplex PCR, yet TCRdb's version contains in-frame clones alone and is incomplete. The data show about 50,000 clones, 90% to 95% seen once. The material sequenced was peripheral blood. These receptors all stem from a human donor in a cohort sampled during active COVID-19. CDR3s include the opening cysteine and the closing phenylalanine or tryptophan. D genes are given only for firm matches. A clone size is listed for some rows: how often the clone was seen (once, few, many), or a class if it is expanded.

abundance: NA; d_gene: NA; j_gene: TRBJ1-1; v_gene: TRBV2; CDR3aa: CASSMAGKNTEAFF; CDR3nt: TGTGCCAGCAGCATGGCCGGGAAGAACACTGAAGCTTTCTTT
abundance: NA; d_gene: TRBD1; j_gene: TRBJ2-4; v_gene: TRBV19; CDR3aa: CASSAGDRSIAIQYF; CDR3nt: TGTGCCAGTAGTGCTGGGGACAGATCCATCGCGATTCAGTACTTC
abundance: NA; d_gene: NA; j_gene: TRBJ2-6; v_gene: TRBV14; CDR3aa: CASSPVGAGAGANVLTF; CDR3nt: TGTGCCAGCAGCCCCGTCGGCGCAGGGGCTGGGGCCAACGTCCTGACTTTC
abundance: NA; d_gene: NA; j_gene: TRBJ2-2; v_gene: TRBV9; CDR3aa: CASSVATRGTGELFF; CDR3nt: TGTGCCAGCAGCGTAGCTACCCGGGGGACCGGGGAGCTGTTTTTT
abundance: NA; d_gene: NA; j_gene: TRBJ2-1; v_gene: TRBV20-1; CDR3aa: CSASRDTGQFF; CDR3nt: TGCAGTGCTAGCAGGGACACGGGGCAGTTCTTC
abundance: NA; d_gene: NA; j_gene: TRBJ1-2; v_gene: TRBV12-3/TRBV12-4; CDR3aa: CASSRTVNYGYTF; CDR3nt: TGTGCCAGCAGCCGGACAGTGAACTATGGCTACACCTTC
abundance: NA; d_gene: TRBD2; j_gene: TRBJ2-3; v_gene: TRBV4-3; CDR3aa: CASSQGTSGGTDTQYF; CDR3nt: TGCGCCAGCAGCCAAGGGACTAGCGGGGGAACAGATACGCAGTATTTT
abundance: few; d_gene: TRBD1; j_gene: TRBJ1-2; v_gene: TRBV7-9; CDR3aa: CASSSTGGVDGYTF; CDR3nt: TGTGCCAGCAGCTCAACAGGGGGCGTGGATGGCTACACCTTC
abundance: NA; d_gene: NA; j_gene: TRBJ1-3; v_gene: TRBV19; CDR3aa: CASTQTGTRTGNTIYF; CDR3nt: TGTGCCAGTACCCAAACAGGGACACGAACTGGAAACACCATATATTTT
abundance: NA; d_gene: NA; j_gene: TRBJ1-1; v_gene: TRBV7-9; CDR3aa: CASSPEGSEAFF; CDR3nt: TGTGCCAGCAGCCCGGAGGGTTCCGAAGCTTTCTTT
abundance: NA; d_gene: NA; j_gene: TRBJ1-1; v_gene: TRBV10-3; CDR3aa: CAISESGPGVTEAFF; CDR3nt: TGTGCCATCAGTGAGTCAGGGCCGGGGGTCACTGAAGCTTTCTTT
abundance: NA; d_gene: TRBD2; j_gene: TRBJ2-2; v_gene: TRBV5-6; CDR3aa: CASSFPGLVATGELFF; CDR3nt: TGTGCCAGCAGCTTTCCGGGACTAGTTGCGACCGGGGAGCTGTTTTTT
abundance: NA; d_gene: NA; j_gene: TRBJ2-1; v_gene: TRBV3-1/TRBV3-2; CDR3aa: CASSQEEFWRGRGNEQFF; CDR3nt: TGTGCCAGCAGCCAAGAAGAGTTTTGGCGGGGGAGGGGGAATGAGCAGTTCTTC
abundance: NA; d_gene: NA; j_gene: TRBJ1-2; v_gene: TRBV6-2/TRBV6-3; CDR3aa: CASSTSLPGRSYGYTF; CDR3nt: TGTGCCAGCAGCACATCCCTCCCAGGCCGGTCCTATGGCTACACCTTC
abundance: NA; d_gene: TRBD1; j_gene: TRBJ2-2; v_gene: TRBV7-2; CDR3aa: CASSSQGAGNTGELFF; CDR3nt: TGTGCCAGCAGCTCCCAGGGGGCGGGCAACACCGGGGAGCTGTTTTTT
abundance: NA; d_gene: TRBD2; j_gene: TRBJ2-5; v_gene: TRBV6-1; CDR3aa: CASSDLAGGQETQYF; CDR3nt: TGTGCCAGCAGTGATCTAGCGGGGGGCCAAGAGACCCAGTACTTC
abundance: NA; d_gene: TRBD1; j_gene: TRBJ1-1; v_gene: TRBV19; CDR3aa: CASSPDRGPVNTEAFF; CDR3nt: TGTGCCAGTAGTCCGGACAGGGGGCCAGTGAACACTGAAGCTTTCTTT
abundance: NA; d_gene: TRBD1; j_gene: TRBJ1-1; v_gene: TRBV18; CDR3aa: CASSTQGAEAFF; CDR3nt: TGTGCCAGCTCAACCCAGGGGGCGGAAGCTTTCTTT
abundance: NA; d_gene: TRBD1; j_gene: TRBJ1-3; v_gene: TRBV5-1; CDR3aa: CASSPGQSSGNTIYF; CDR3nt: TGCGCCAGCAGCCCGGGACAGTCCTCTGGAAACACCATATATTTT
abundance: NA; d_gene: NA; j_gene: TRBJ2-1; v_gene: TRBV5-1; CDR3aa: CASRIGTVSDEQFF; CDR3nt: TGCGCCAGCAGAATAGGGACTGTAAGCGATGAGCAGTTCTTC
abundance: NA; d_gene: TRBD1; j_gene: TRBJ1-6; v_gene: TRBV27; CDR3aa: CASKRGQGGVPLHF; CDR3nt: TGTGCCAGTAAACGAGGACAGGGTGGAGTACCCCTCCACTTT
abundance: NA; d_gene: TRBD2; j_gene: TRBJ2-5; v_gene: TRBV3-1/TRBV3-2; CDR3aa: CASRPQGSGSWETQYF; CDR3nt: TGTGCCAGCAGACCTCAGGGTAGCGGGAGTTGGGAGACCCAGTACTTC
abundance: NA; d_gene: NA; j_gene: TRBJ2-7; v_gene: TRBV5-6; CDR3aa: CASSPLPGPSYEQYF; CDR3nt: TGTGCCAGCAGCCCTCTCCCGGGTCCTTCCTACGAGCAGTACTTC
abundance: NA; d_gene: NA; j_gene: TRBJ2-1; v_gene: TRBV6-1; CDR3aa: CASSEPFGVLGNEQFF; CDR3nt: TGTGCCAGCAGTGAACCATTCGGGGTTCTAGGGAATGAGCAGTTCTTC